The entry that follows covers one T cell receptor (beta chain) sequence. Compared with germline, one end of the junction differs, possibly owing to a read error. Here immunoSEQ multiplex PCR was the method, and the copy in TCRdb shows in-frame clones only, minus some. The table has about 80,000 clones, about 92% seen once. The entry originates in a study of T cell changes during pregnancy in multiple sclerosis. This receptor was taken from a female donor with multiple sclerosis, enrolled in a pregnancy study. The sample here was peripheral blood, taken before pregnancy.

Here the CDR3 reads CASSYTGNQPQHF. The DNA for the CDR3 is TGTGCCAGCAGTTATACAGGCAACCAGCCCCAGCATTTT. The chain uses TRBV6-5 and TRBJ1-5, with D perhaps matching TRBD1 (5 bases). The V gene's germline CDR1 is MNHEY and CDR2 SVGAGI. The CDR3 spans 13 residues.